These 22 T cell receptor beta chains share one sample of origin, sequenced in a study of blood T cell repertoires in COVID-19. The assay was immunoSEQ multiplex PCR, and TCRdb's table has in-frame clones only and misses some. The data contain roughly 410,000 clones, 70% to 90% of them singletons. Sequenced material: peripheral blood. All receptors come from a woman aged 35 to 49 with COVID-19, enrolled during active disease.

This clone was detected many times. Other DNA sequences of this sample code for an identical CDR3. The J gene is TRBJ1-1, the V gene TRBV9, with 7 bases lining up with TRBD1. The junction had 5 bases not matched to a gene; V was cut back by 4 bases and J by 8 bases. The CDR3 is 12 residues long. Germline CDR1 SGDLS, CDR2 YYNGEE. The CDR3 sequence is CASSPGTVEAFF. The CDR3 region has the DNA TGTGCCAGCAGCCCCGGGACAGTGGAAGCTTTCTTT.

The gene calls are TRBV6-2 or TRBV6-3 and TRBJ1-1; D is possibly TRBD1 (5 bases). The length of the CDR3 is 15 residues. Trimming removed 2 bases at V and 1 base at J, with 11 bases between. Germline loops: CDR1 MNHEY, CDR2 SVGEGT. The CDR3 is CASSYAGRPNTEAFF. As DNA, the CDR3 is TGTGCCAGCAGTTACGCGGGGCGGCCGAACACTGAAGCTTTCTTT.

The V and J genes are TRBV7-8 and TRBJ1-1; D is uncertain. The CDR3 contains 13 residues. V was trimmed by 5 bases and J by 8 bases, leaving 15 bases between them. Germline V gene lookup returns CDR1 SGHVS and CDR2 FQNEAQ. In DNA form, the CDR3 reads TGTGCCAGCAGCCCCCGGGTCTCGGCCGAAGCTTTCTTT. It is translated as CASSPRVSAEAFF.

This clone was observed a single time. The chain carries TRBV19 and TRBJ2-2; 8 bases agree with TRBD2. From germline, CDR1 is LNHDA and CDR2 SQIVND (reference sequence). V lost 2 bases to trimming and J lost 0 bases; unmatched junction nucleotides: 5. CDR3 length equals 17 residues. The CDR3 bases are TGTGCCAGTAGTATAACTAGCGGAAGCGCGAACACCGGGGAGCTGTTTTTT. Its translation is CASSITSGSANTGELFF.

V and J are TRBV19 and TRBJ1-5, with D perhaps matching TRBD1 (5 bases). The CDR3 extends over 16 amino acids. With 5 bases removed from V and 1 base from J, the gap between germline ends came to 15 bases. Germline CDR1 reads LNHDA; CDR2 reads SQIVND (reference sequence). CDR3 DNA: TGTGCCAGTAGTGGGTTTCAGGGAATCAGCAATCAGCCCCAGCATTTT. Its translation: CASSGFQGISNQPQHF.

J is TRBJ2-7 and V is TRBV27; tentative D call: TRBD2 (7 bases). Trimming pared 3 bases from V and 2 bases from J, leaving 14 bases between. Germline values: CDR1 MNHEY, CDR2 SMNVEV (reference sequence). This CDR3 is built from 15 residues. The CDR3 region has the DNA TGTGCCAGCAGTTTCTCCCAAGGGGGGGCCTACGAGCAGTACTTC. Protein: CASSFSQGGAYEQYF.

CDR3 nucleotide sequence: TGTGCCAGCAGCCCAGGGACATCTCAAGAGACCCAGTACTTC. It yields the protein CASSPGTSQETQYF. This chain links TRBV5-4 with TRBJ2-5; the D gene is possibly TRBD1 (6 bases). The CDR3 has 14 residues. Germline values: CDR1 SGHNT, CDR2 YYREEE (reference sequence). Trimming pared 4 bases from V and 2 bases from J, leaving 12 bases between. The variable domain in full, completed from reference TRBV5-4 and TRBJ2-5, reads ETGVTQSPTHLIKTRGQQVTLRCSSQSGHNTVSWYQQALGQGPQFIFQYYREEENGRGNFPPRFSGLQFPNYSSELNVNALELDDSALYLCASSPGTSQETQYFGPGTRLLVL.

V and J are TRBV19 and TRBJ2-7, with D perhaps TRBD1 (6 bases). Germline V gene data show CDR1 as LNHDA and CDR2 as SQIVND (reference sequence). The CDR3 totals 13 residues. Trimming took 9 bases from V and 1 from J, leaving 13 bases between them. The CDR3 loop is CASSGQISYEQYF. The CDR3 DNA is TGTGCCAGCAGTGGACAGATTTCCTACGAGCAGTACTTC.

The chain carries TRBV27 and TRBJ2-7, with 8 bases fitting TRBD1. The germline V gene has CDR1 MNHEY and CDR2 SMNVEV (reference sequence). This CDR3 has 14 residues. The trim removed 5 bases at V and 2 bases at J, leaving 5 bases unmatched. CDR3 in DNA: TGTGCCAGCAGTACGAAACAGGGGGCCTACGAGCAGTACTTC. It translates to CASSTKQGAYEQYF.

CDR3 amino acids: CASSAGLAGGETQYF. The CDR3 DNA reads TGTGCCAGCAGCGCGGGACTAGCGGGAGGAGAGACCCAGTACTTC. The V call is TRBV9, the J call TRBJ2-5; TRBD2 matches at 15 bases. V lost 3 bases, J lost 4 bases, and 1 base stayed unmatched. There are 15 residues in the CDR3. The V gene's germline CDR1 is SGDLS and CDR2 YYNGEE. Full variable domain (missing parts from reference TRBV9 and TRBJ2-5): DSGVTQTPKHLITATGQRVTLRCSPRSGDLSVYWYQQSLDQGLQFLIQYYNGEERAKGNILERFSAQQFPDLHSELNLSSLELGDSALYFCASSAGLAGGETQYFGPGTRLLVL.

The genes are TRBV11-2 and TRBJ2-7, with unresolved D. This CDR3 has 14 residues. V was shortened by 0 bases and J by 1 base, with 7 bases between the two germline ends. Germline V gene sequence: CDR1 SGHAT, CDR2 FQNNGV. CDR3 nucleotides: TGTGCCAGCAGCTTAGAGACTCGTTCCTACGAGCAGTACTTC. This gives the protein CASSLETRSYEQYF.

This clone was seen a few times. Other nucleotide sequences in the sample specify the same CDR3. The chain carries TRBV6-2 or TRBV6-3 and TRBJ1-3; unclear D gene. The V end was cut by 0 bases, the J end by 2 bases, with 2 bases between. Germline V lookup: CDR1 MNHEY, CDR2 SVGEGT. This CDR3 has 13 residues. This CDR3 reads CASSYSTGNTIYF. The CDR3 DNA reads as TGTGCCAGCAGTTACTCTACTGGAAACACCATATATTTT.

This clone was detected once. The CDR3 here is CASSPLGNTEAFF. The CDR3 region has the DNA TGTGCCAGCAGCCCGCTCGGGAACACTGAAGCTTTCTTT. V gene TRBV5-8 combines with J gene TRBJ1-1; D not certain. Germline CDR1 is SGHTS and CDR2 is YDEGEE. The CDR3 totals 13 residues. The V end was cut by 4 bases, the J end by 1 base, with 8 bases between.

CDR3 DNA: TGTGCCAGCAGTCATGACAGCCCCTACGAGCAGTACTTC. It codes for CASSHDSPYEQYF. The rearrangement joins TRBV6-5 to TRBJ2-7, with D possibly matching TRBD1 (5 bases). The CDR3 totals 13 residues. Per germline, CDR1 MNHEY and CDR2 SVGAGI. V dropped 5 bases and J dropped 2 bases, with 10 bases sitting between them.

The gene calls are TRBV9 and TRBJ2-1; TRBD2 aligns across 10 bases. Germline values: CDR1 SGDLS, CDR2 YYNGEE. The CDR3 consists of 20 residues. V shed 0 bases, J shed 0 bases, and the junction held 12 bases outside the gene matches. In nucleotides, the CDR3 is TGTGCCAGCAGCGTAGGGATGCGGCTAGCGGGGGACGGCTCCTACAATGAGCAGTTCTTC. This encodes CASSVGMRLAGDGSYNEQFF.

This chain joins TRBV7-2 and TRBJ2-1; tentative D call: TRBD1 (5 bases). The CDR3 runs 15 residues. Per the germline V gene, CDR1 is SGHTA and CDR2 is FQGNSA. Trimming stripped 4 bases from V and 4 bases from J, with 14 bases between. Here the CDR3 DNA reads TGTGCCAGCAGCTCGCAGGGTCGGAGTTACAATGAGCAGTTCTTC. Encoded protein: CASSSQGRSYNEQFF.

In its sample, this clone was seen once. Written as DNA, the CDR3 is TGTGCCAGCACACCCGTTTTGGGCGTACTACTAGGACAGAATCAGCCCCAGCATTTT. Translated, it gives CASTPVLGVLLGQNQPQHF. V and J are TRBV27 and TRBJ1-5; D is possibly TRBD1 (6 bases). This CDR3 spans 19 amino acids. Trimming cost V 7 bases and J 4 bases, with 29 bases left between them. CDR1 and CDR2 from the germline V gene are MNHEY and SMNVEV (reference sequence).

The chain couples TRBV19 to TRBJ2-2, with D possibly TRBD1 on 6 matching bases. Germline V gene lookup returns CDR1 LNHDA and CDR2 SQIVND (reference sequence). The CDR3 contains 13 residues. Trimming removed 3 bases from V and 5 bases from J, with 7 bases in between. The CDR3 is CASSIQGTGELFF. The CDR3 DNA reads as TGTGCCAGTAGTATCCAGGGGACCGGGGAGCTGTTTTTT.

This chain uses TRBV5-3 with TRBJ2-3; 8 nucleotides agree with TRBD1. TRBV5-3 is assigned to the ORF class and has an uncertain function. This CDR3 is built from 15 residues. V trimming: 0 bases; J trimming: 6 bases; junction bases outside the gene matches: 6. The CDR3 protein is CARSLEAQGEDTQYF. CDR3 nucleotides: TGTGCCAGAAGCTTGGAGGCACAGGGGGAGGATACGCAGTATTTT.

The chain is built from TRBV27 and TRBJ1-5; D might be TRBD1 (5 bases). Looked up from germline, CDR1 is MNHEY and CDR2 is SMNVEV (reference sequence). V shed 3 bases and J shed 4 bases, with 10 bases lying between them. This CDR3 has 14 amino acids. CDR3 coding DNA: TGTGCCAGCAGTTTCGGGGGGATTAATCAGCCCCAGCATTTT. Amino acids: CASSFGGINQPQHF.

The chain links TRBV7-3 to TRBJ2-1; 9 bases are shared with TRBD2. The CDR3 is 15 residues long. After removal of 5 bases from V and 2 bases from J, the junction contained 4 bases not matched to a gene. CDR1 and CDR2 (germline): SGHTA, FQGTGA. The CDR3 DNA follows: TGTGCCAGCAGCCCGAGCGGGGGGACCTACAATGAGCAGTTCTTC. As protein: CASSPSGGTYNEQFF.

This clone was seen just once. This chain joins TRBV9 and TRBJ2-3; 7 bases map to TRBD1. Losses at the gene ends were 4 bases for V and 4 bases for J; bases not matched to a gene: 12. Germline CDR1 and CDR2: SGDLS and YYNGEE. The CDR3 has 16 amino acids. In nucleotides, the CDR3 is TGTGCCAGCAGCTCATACAGGGGTAAGGGGGCAGATACGCAGTATTTT. Its protein is CASSSYRGKGADTQYF.